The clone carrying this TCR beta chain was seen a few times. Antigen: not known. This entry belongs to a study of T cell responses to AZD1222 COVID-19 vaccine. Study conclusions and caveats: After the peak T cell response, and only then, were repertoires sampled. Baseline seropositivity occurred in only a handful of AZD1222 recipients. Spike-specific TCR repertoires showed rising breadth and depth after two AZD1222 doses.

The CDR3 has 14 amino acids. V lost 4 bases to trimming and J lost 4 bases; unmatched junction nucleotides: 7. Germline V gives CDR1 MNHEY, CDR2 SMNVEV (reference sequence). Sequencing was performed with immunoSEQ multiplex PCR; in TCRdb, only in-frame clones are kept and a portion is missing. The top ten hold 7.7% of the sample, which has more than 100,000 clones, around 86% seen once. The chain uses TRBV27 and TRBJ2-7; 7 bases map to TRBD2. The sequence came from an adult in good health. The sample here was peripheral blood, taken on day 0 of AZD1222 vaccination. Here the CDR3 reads CASSYGSGGYEQYF. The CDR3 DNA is TGTGCCAGCAGTTACGGGTCCGGGGGGTACGAGCAGTACTTC.